The clone carrying this T cell receptor (beta chain) was observed at least ten times. Time point denoted: newly diagnosed GD, antithyroid drugs for less than 3 months. Extracted PBMC RNA gave rise to the TCR library. The entry originates in a study of regulatory T cells in long-lasting Graves disease. Arm-PCR of CDR3 regions and iRepertoire HTBI primers were used to build TCR beta libraries. TCRdb re-analysed the multiplex PCR reads in MiXCR, keeping a single row per CDR3 protein. The sample records 400,000 to 450,000 distinct CDR3 sequences, under 15% being singletons. V dropped 4 bases and J dropped 4 bases, with 11 bases sitting between them. CDR3 length: 13 residues. Germline V lookup: CDR1 MNHEY, CDR2 SMNVEV (reference sequence). The same sample was also studied in work on T cells in Graves' hyperthyroidism and ophthalmopathy.

This rearrangement joins TRBV27 to TRBJ2-7; D gene unclear. The TCR was taken from a woman younger than 45 with Graves disease. The sequencing here drew on peripheral blood mononuclear cells (PBMCs), taken at new diagnosis, from a patient treated with antithyroid drugs. The CDR3 nucleotides read TGTGCCAGCAGTTCCTCTTCTAGATACGAGCAGTACTTC. Its translation is CASSSSSRYEQYF.